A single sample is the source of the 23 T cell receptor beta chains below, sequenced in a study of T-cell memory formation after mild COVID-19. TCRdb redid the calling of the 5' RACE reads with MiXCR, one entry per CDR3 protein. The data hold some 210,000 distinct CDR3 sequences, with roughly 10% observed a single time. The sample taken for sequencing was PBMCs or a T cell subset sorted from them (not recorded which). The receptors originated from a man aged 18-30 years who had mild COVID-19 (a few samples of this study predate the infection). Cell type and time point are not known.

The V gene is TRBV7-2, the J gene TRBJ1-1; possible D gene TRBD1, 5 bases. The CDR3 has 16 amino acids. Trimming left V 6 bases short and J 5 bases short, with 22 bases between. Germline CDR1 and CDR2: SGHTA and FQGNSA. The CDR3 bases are TGTGCCAGCAGTTCTGATGGGGCGGGAGTAACGACTGAAGCTTTCTTT. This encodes CASSSDGAGVTTEAFF. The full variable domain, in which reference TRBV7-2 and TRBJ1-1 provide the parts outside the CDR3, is GAGVSQSPSNKVTEKGKDVELRCDPISGHTALYWYRQSLGQGLEFLIYFQGNSAPDKSGLPSDRFSAERTGGSVSTLTIQRTQQEDSAVYLCASSSDGAGVTTEAFFGQGTRLTVV.

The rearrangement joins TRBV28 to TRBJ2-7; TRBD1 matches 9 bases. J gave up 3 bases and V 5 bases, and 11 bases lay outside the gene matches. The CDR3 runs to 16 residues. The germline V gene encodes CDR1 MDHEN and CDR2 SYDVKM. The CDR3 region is CASSTRTGANLYEQYV. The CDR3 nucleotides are TGTGCCAGCAGTACCCGGACAGGGGCGAACCTCTACGAGCAGTACGTC.

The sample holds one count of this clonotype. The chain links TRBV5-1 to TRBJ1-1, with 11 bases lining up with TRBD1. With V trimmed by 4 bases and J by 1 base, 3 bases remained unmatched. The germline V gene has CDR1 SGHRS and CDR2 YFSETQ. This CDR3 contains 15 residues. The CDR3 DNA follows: TGCGCCAGCAGCCCGGACAGGGGGCCGAACACTGAAGCTTTCTTT. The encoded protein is CASSPDRGPNTEAFF. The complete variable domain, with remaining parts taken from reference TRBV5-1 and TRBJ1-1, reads KAGVTQTPRYLIKTRGQQVTLSCSPISGHRSVSWYQQTPGQGLQFLFEYFSETQRNKGNFPGRFSGRQFSNSRSEMNVSTLELGDSALYLCASSPDRGPNTEAFFGQGTRLTVV.

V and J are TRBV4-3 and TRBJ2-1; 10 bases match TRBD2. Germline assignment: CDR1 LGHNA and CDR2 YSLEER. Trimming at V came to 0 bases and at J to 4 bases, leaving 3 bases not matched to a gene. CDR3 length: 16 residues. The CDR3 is CASSQELAGIYNEQFF. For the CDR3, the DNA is TGCGCCAGCAGCCAAGAACTAGCGGGGATATACAATGAGCAGTTCTTC.

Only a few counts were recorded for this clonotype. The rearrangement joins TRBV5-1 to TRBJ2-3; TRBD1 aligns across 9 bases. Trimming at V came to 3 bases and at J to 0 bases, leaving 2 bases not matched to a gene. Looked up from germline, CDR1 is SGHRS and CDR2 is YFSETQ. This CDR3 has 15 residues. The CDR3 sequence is CASSSGQGSTDTQYF. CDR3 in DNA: TGCGCCAGCAGCTCCGGACAGGGGAGCACAGATACGCAGTATTTT.

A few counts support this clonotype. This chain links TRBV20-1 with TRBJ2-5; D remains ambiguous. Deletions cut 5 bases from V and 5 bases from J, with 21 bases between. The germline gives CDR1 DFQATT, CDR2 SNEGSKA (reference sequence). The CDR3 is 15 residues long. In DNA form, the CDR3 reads TGCAGTGCTTCCCTCTCAGCCGGGCCGGAGGAGACCCAGTACTTC. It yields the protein CSASLSAGPEETQYF.

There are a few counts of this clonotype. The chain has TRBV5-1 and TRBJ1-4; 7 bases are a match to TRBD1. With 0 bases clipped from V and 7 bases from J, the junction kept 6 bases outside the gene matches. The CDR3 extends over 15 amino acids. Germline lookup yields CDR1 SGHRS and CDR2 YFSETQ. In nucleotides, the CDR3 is TGCGCCAGCAGCTTGGGACAGGGCGGGAGTGAAAAACTGTTTTTT. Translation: CASSLGQGGSEKLFF.

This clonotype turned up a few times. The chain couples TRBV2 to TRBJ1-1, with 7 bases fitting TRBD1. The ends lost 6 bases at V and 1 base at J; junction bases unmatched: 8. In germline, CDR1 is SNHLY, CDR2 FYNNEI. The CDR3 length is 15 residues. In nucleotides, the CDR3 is TGTGCCAGCAGCCGACAGGGCGGCGCGAACACTGAAGCTTTCTTT. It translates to CASSRQGGANTEAFF.

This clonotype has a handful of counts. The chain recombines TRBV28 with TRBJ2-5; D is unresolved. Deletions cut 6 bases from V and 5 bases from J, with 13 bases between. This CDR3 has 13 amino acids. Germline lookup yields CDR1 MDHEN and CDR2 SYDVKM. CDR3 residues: CASSPSGWETQYF. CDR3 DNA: TGTGCCAGCAGCCCCTCTGGGTGGGAGACCCAGTACTTC.

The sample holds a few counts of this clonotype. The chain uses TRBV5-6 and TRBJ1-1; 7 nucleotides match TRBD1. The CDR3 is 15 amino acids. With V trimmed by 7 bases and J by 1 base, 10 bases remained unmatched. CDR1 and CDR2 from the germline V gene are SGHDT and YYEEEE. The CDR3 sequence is CASHEPGTANTEAFF. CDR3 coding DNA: TGTGCCAGCCACGAGCCGGGGACAGCGAACACTGAAGCTTTCTTT.

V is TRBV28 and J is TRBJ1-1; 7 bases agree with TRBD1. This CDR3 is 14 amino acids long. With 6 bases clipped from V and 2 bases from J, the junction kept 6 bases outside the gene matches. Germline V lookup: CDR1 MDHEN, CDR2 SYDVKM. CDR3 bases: TGTGCCAGCAGCGGACGGGACAGTAACACTGAAGCTTTCTTT. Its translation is CASSGRDSNTEAFF.

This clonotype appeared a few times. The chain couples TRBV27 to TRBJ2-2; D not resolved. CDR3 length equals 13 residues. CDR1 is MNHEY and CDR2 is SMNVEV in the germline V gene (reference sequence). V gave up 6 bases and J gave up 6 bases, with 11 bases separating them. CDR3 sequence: CASRLRGSGELFF. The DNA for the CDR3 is TGTGCCAGCAGACTCCGTGGGTCCGGGGAGCTGTTTTTT.

CDR3 in amino acids: CASSDREYEQYF. CDR3 sequence (DNA): TGTGCCAGCTCAGACAGGGAATACGAGCAGTACTTC. The genes are TRBV25-1 and TRBJ2-7, with TRBD1 matching over 7 bases. J was trimmed by 4 bases and V by 8 bases; bases with no gene match: 5. The CDR3 contains 12 residues. The germline V gene encodes CDR1 MGHDK and CDR2 SYGVNS.

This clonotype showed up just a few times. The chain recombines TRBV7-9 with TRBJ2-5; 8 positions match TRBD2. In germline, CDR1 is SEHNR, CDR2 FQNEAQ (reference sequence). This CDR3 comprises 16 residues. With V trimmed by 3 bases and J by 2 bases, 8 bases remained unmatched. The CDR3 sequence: CASSFSGGPGQETQYF. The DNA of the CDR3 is TGTGCCAGCAGCTTTTCGGGGGGGCCTGGTCAAGAGACCCAGTACTTC.

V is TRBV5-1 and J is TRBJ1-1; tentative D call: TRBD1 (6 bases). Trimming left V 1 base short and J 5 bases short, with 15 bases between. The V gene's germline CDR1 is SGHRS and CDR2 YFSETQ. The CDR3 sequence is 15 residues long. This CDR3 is CASSLRRGLATEAFF. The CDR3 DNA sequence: TGCGCCAGCAGCTTGAGGAGGGGGTTGGCTACTGAAGCTTTCTTT.

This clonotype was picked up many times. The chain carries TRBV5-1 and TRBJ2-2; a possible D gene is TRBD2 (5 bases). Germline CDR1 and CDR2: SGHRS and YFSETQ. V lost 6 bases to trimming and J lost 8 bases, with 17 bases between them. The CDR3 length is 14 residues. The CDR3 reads CASTHARGSGELFF. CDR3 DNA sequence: TGCGCCAGCACCCACGCCCGGGGATCGGGGGAGCTGTTTTTT.

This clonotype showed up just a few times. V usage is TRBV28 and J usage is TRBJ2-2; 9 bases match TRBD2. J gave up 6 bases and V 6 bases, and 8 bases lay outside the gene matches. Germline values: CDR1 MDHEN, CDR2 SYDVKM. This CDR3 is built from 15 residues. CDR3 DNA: TGTGCCAGCAGCCTAGCTGGCGGGGGGGCCGGGGAGCTGTTTTTT. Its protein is CASSLAGGGAGELFF.

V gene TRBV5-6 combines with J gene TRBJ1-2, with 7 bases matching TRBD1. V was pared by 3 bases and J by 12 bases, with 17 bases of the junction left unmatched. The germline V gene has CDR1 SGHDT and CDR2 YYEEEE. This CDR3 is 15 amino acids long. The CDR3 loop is CASSWMTGTDYRHTF. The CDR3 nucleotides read TGTGCCAGCAGCTGGATGACAGGGACGGATTACCGGCACACCTTC.

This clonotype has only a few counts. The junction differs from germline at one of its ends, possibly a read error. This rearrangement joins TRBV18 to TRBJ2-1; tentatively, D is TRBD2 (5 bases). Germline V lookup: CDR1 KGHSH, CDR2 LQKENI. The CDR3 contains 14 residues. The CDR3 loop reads CASSPQRNYNEQFF. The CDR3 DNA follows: TGTGCCAGCTCCCCACAGCGGAACTACAATGAGCAGTTCTTC.

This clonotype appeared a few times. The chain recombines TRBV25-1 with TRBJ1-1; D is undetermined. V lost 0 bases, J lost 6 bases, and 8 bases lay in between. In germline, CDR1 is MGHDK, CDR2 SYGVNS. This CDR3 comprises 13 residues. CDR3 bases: TGTGCCAGCAGTGAATATCGGGAAGCTGAAGCTTTCTTT. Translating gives CASSEYREAEAFF.

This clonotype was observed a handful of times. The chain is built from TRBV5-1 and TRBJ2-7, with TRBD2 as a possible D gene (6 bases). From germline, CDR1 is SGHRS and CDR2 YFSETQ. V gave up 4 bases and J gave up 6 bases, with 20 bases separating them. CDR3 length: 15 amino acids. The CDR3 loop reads CASSLRVWGVCEQYV. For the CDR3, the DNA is TGCGCCAGCAGCCTGCGGGTATGGGGGGTCTGCGAGCAGTACGTC.

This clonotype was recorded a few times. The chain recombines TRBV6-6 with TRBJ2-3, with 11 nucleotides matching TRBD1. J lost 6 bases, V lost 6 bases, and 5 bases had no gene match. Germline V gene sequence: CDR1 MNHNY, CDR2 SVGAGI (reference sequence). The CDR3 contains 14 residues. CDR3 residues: CASRTGQGGDTQYF. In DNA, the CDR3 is TGTGCCAGCAGGACGGGACAGGGGGGCGATACGCAGTATTTT.

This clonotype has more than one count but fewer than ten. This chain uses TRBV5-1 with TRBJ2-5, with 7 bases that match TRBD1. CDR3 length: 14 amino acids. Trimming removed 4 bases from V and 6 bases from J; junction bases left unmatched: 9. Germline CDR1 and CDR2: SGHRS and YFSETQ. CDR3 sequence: CASSPTGVMQTQYF. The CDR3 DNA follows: TGCGCCAGCAGCCCTACAGGGGTCATGCAGACCCAGTACTTC. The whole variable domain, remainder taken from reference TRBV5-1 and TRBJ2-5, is KAGVTQTPRYLIKTRGQQVTLSCSPISGHRSVSWYQQTPGQGLQFLFEYFSETQRNKGNFPGRFSGRQFSNSRSEMNVSTLELGDSALYLCASSPTGVMQTQYFGPGTRLLVL.